The next 15 T cell receptor beta chains were all read from a single sample in a study of blood T cell repertoires in COVID-19 (dated by TCRdb to about 2020). The receptor library was made with the immunoSEQ multiplex PCR assay. TCRdb took over this immuneACCESS table, retaining in-frame rearrangements with V and J assigned. Such tables are incomplete; in checked studies, under half of the missing clones stem from an unresolved V gene, and the remainder is unexplained. This sample gives some 400,000 clones in total; nearly 90% of them show up just once. The ten top clones hold approximately 6.2% of the sample. Source material: peripheral blood. The receptors were gathered from a man younger than 35 with active or convalescent COVID-19.

The CDR3 spells CASSGLDREKNIQYF. The DNA of the CDR3 is TGTGCCAGCAGTGGGTTAGACAGGGAGAAAAACATTCAGTACTTC. J is TRBJ2-4 and V is TRBV6-6; the match to TRBD1 covers 7 bases. The CDR3 sequence is 15 residues long. Germline CDR1 MNHNY, CDR2 SVGAGI (reference sequence). The trim removed 5 bases at V and 4 bases at J, leaving 8 bases unmatched.

V gene TRBV18 combines with J gene TRBJ1-3; D perhaps matches TRBD1 (5 bases). This CDR3 is 17 amino acids long. Trimming took 1 base from V and 5 from J, leaving 18 bases between them. Germline CDR1 reads KGHSH; CDR2 reads LQKENI. The CDR3 region has the DNA TGTGCCAGCTCACCACAACTCAGCGGGGGTCCAAGAAACACCATATATTTT. Translating it yields CASSPQLSGGPRNTIYF.

This clone was found a few times. V is TRBV19 and J is TRBJ2-7; 10 bases are a match to TRBD1. The V gene end was trimmed by 7 bases and the J gene end by 2 bases; junction bases not matched to a gene: 2. The germline V gene has CDR1 LNHDA and CDR2 SQIVND (reference sequence). The CDR3 has 13 amino acids. CDR3 DNA: TGTGCCAGTAAAGGGACAGGGGCCTACGAGCAGTACTTC. Residues: CASKGTGAYEQYF.

This clone was detected once. The chain uses TRBV29-1 and TRBJ1-2; possible D gene TRBD1, 5 bases. Per the germline V gene, CDR1 is SQVTM and CDR2 is ANQGSEA. This CDR3 has 12 residues. The V gene lost 3 bases and the J gene lost 8 bases, with 13 bases spanning the gap. This CDR3 is CSVDPLGQGYTF. The CDR3 DNA is TGCAGCGTTGACCCCCTGGGGCAAGGCTACACCTTC.

The V and J genes are TRBV10-1 and TRBJ2-7; 11 nucleotides agree with TRBD1. Unmatched junction bases numbered 2, after V lost 0 bases and J lost 4 bases. Germline V CDR1 and CDR2: WNHNN, SYGVQD (reference sequence). The CDR3 has 15 amino acids. The CDR3 sequence is CASSESGQGVYEQYF. The CDR3 coding sequence is TGCGCCAGCAGTGAGTCGGGACAGGGGGTTTACGAGCAGTACTTC.

The V and J genes are TRBV9 and TRBJ1-1, with D maybe TRBD1 (6 bases). Trimming left V 1 base short and J 1 base short, with 8 bases between. Germline CDR1 and CDR2: SGDLS and YYNGEE. The CDR3 has 14 residues. Here the CDR3 DNA reads TGTGCCAGCAGCGTACAGGGACAGAACACTGAAGCTTTCTTT. This translates into CASSVQGQNTEAFF.

This clone was seen once. This sequence joins TRBV11-2 and TRBJ1-5, with 7 positions matching TRBD1. The junction had 8 bases not matched to a gene; V was cut back by 5 bases and J by 4 bases. Germline loops: CDR1 SGHAT, CDR2 FQNNGV. The CDR3 runs 15 residues. The CDR3 here is CASSPMGQLNQPQHF. In DNA form, the CDR3 reads TGTGCCAGCAGCCCTATGGGACAGTTAAATCAGCCCCAGCATTTT.

Here the CDR3 DNA reads TGTGCCAGCAGCCTCTATTCCGGGGGGGCGGATGAGCAGTTCTTC. Translating it yields CASSLYSGGADEQFF. The V gene is TRBV11-3, the J gene TRBJ2-1, with TRBD2 matching 8 bases. Looked up from germline, CDR1 is SGHNT and CDR2 is YENEEA. J lost 8 bases, V lost 5 bases, and 11 bases had no gene match. This CDR3 spans 15 amino acids.

The chain employs TRBV27 and TRBJ2-1, with 9 bases identical to TRBD2. The V gene end was trimmed by 0 bases and the J gene end by 6 bases; junction bases not matched to a gene: 9. CDR3 size: 17 residues. In germline, CDR1 is MNHEY, CDR2 SMNVEV (reference sequence). The CDR3 DNA reads TGTGCCAGCAGTTTATCGAGGGCTAGCGGGACTATCAATGAGCAGTTCTTC. It specifies CASSLSRASGTINEQFF.

On this clone: It is unclear where the CDR3 begins or ends on the DNA, so no DNA is shown, and the CDR3 is as TCRdb lists it. The rearrangement uses TRBV28 and TRBJ2-5; the table's TRBD2 call for D was not verified on the DNA. The CDR3 is 15 amino acids long, termini counted. The V gene's germline CDR1 is MDHEN and CDR2 SYDVKM. The CDR3 reads CASSSSTGGKETQYF.

This chain uses TRBV4-3 with TRBJ2-7; D is unclear. The CDR3 has 14 amino acids. Germline loops: CDR1 LGHNA, CDR2 YSLEER. V was clipped by 0 bases and J by 1 base, with 7 bases between them. CDR3 sequence (DNA): TGCGCCAGCAGCCAAGACAGGTTATCCTACGAGCAGTACTTC. Protein sequence: CASSQDRLSYEQYF.

The rearrangement joins TRBV9 to TRBJ2-7; a weak D match, TRBD2 (7 bases). Germline V lookup: CDR1 SGDLS, CDR2 YYNGEE. This CDR3 is 15 amino acids long. Trimming removed 7 bases at V and 1 base at J, with 18 bases between. The CDR3 loop is CASRGKGGLSYEQYF. The CDR3 DNA follows: TGTGCCAGCCGAGGGAAGGGGGGGCTGTCCTACGAGCAGTACTTC.

This sequence joins TRBV5-6 and TRBJ2-2, with 11 bases fitting TRBD1. The CDR3 sequence is 16 residues long. Trimming at V came to 0 bases and at J to 3 bases, leaving 1 base not matched to a gene. In germline, CDR1 is SGHDT, CDR2 YYEEEE. Written as DNA, the CDR3 is TGTGCCAGCAGCTTGGGGGACAGGGGGTACACCGGGGAGCTGTTTTTT. Amino acid sequence: CASSLGDRGYTGELFF. The full variable domain, rest sourced from reference TRBV5-6 and TRBJ2-2, is DAGVTQSPTHLIKTRGQQVTLRCSPKSGHDTVSWYQQALGQGPQFIFQYYEEEERQRGNFPDRFSGHQFPNYSSELNVNALLLGDSALYLCASSLGDRGYTGELFFGEGSRLTVL.

Only a few counts were recorded for this clone. V gene TRBV7-6 combines with J gene TRBJ2-1, with TRBD2 matching 13 bases. The CDR3 consists of 19 residues. After removal of 5 bases from V and 4 bases from J, the junction contained 14 bases not matched to a gene. The V gene's germline CDR1 is SGHVS and CDR2 FNYEAQ. For the CDR3, the DNA is TGTGCCAGCAGCGGAGTCTCGACTAGCGGGAGGTCCTCTTACAATGAGCAGTTCTTC. This encodes CASSGVSTSGRSSYNEQFF.

This clone occurred once. The J gene is TRBJ1-1, the V gene TRBV19, with D possibly TRBD1 on 6 matching bases. The V gene's germline CDR1 is LNHDA and CDR2 SQIVND (reference sequence). CDR3 length: 15 amino acids. Trimming removed 1 base at V and 1 base at J, with 10 bases between. The CDR3 DNA sequence: TGTGCCAGTAGTATAGGAGCCAGGGGGAACACTGAAGCTTTCTTT. Its translation: CASSIGARGNTEAFF.